What follows is one T cell receptor beta chain and its context. In the original processing: For nucleated cells, counts were estimated from reference gene primer amplification. Assay: immunoSEQ multiplex PCR; the TCRdb copy retains only in-frame clones and omits some. V, J and clone size reflect that table, while D and trimming were determined from the DNA. The table includes tens of thousands of clones, 79% detected once. This sample is drawn from a study of blood T cell repertoires in COVID-19. Across the study: T cells, B-cell-depleted T cells, or PBMCs supplied cDNA or gDNA.

The CDR3 has 16 residues. With V trimmed by 6 bases and J by 2 bases, 8 bases remained unmatched. Per germline, CDR1 MDHEN and CDR2 SYDVKM. The V call is TRBV28, the J call TRBJ2-3; 10 bases are a match to TRBD1. The source is a man between 65 and 85 years old with acute or convalescent COVID-19. The sample was peripheral blood. In DNA form, the CDR3 reads TGTGCCAGCAGGGGACAGGGGAGGGGAAACACAGATACGCAGTATTTT. Translation gives CASRGQGRGNTDTQYF.